This TCR beta chain was sequenced during a study of blood T cell repertoires in COVID-19. Overall study context: From the United States, Italy and Spain came samples of acute and convalescent COVID-19.

The germline gives CDR1 SGDLS, CDR2 YYNGEE. The CDR3 has 11 residues. The V and J ends lost 0 bases and 10 bases respectively, with 7 bases between them. Some clones are missing from TCRdb's copy, which holds only in-frame ones; the method was immunoSEQ multiplex PCR. The sample includes some 670,000 clones, around 90% seen only once; the top ten take over 0.2%. This clonotype originated in a woman aged 18 to 35 with acute or convalescent COVID-19. The chain recombines TRBV9 with TRBJ1-2; no firm D call. The sample taken for sequencing was peripheral blood. This CDR3 reads CASSVARDYTF. CDR3 in DNA: TGTGCCAGCAGCGTAGCCCGGGACTACACCTTC.